The 27 T cell receptor beta chains given below trace back to one sample, sequenced in a study of shared clonotypes between healthy human individuals (TCRdb year 2020). The library was built by means of the immunoSEQ multiplex PCR assay. TCRdb's version of the immuneACCESS table is confined to in-frame rearrangements and falls short of the full clone set. An unresolved V gene accounts for under half of the shortfall where checked; the remainder is of unknown origin. In this sample the table shows approximately 240,000 clones, 65% of which occur a single time. The top ten hold approximately 10% of the sample. Sequencing input: memory CD4+ T cells sorted from blood. According to the study, the label for this sample's cell subset or site signals: CD45RA-negative fraction. The receptor source for this set is a man between 25 and 39 years old in good health.

The rearrangement links TRBV6-5 to TRBJ1-1; D ambiguous. Germline values: CDR1 MNHEY, CDR2 SVGAGI. The CDR3 consists of 15 residues. Deletions cut 2 bases from V and 0 bases from J, with 10 bases between. CDR3 protein: CASSYKAVMNTEAFF. CDR3 nucleotides: TGTGCCAGCAGTTACAAGGCGGTAATGAACACTGAAGCTTTCTTT.

CDR3 nucleotide sequence: TGCGCCAGCAGTCTCGGGGGGAAGATTAGCAATCAGCCCCAGCATTTT. It specifies CASSLGGKISNQPQHF. The chain recombines TRBV23-1 with TRBJ1-5; D is possibly TRBD1 (5 bases). TRBV23-1 is placed among ORFs of uncertain function. V gave up 4 bases and J gave up 0 bases, with 13 bases separating them. The CDR3 has 16 residues.

The gene calls are TRBV7-9 and TRBJ2-7; D uncertain. V gave up 0 bases and J gave up 1 base, with 7 bases separating them. The CDR3 covers 14 residues. Per germline, CDR1 SEHNR and CDR2 FQNEAQ (reference sequence). The CDR3: CASSLAAASYEQYF. The CDR3 nucleotides read TGTGCCAGCAGCTTAGCTGCAGCTTCCTACGAGCAGTACTTC.

V and J are TRBV27 and TRBJ2-3; D is ambiguous. The V end lost 7 bases, the J end lost 1 base, and 12 bases lay between the germline ends. Germline CDR1 is MNHEY and CDR2 is SMNVEV (reference sequence). The CDR3 has 14 amino acids. CDR3 sequence (DNA): TGTGCCAGCAACCCTGCTCTGGGCACAGATACGCAGTATTTT. It translates to CASNPALGTDTQYF.

The V call is TRBV9, the J call TRBJ2-1; D remains ambiguous. The CDR3 extends over 15 amino acids. Trimming stripped 0 bases from V and 3 bases from J, with 10 bases between. Germline V gene data show CDR1 as SGDLS and CDR2 as YYNGEE. The CDR3 protein is CASSVEGVYYNEQFF. CDR3 bases: TGTGCCAGCAGCGTAGAGGGTGTCTACTACAATGAGCAGTTCTTC.

In DNA, the CDR3 is TGTGCCAGCAGGATCTTGTCCCAAAGCTCCTACGAGCAGTACTTC. This gives the protein CASRILSQSSYEQYF. The chain employs TRBV6-1 and TRBJ2-7; no definite D call. Germline lookup yields CDR1 MNHNS and CDR2 SASEGT. V was cut by 6 bases and J by 0 bases, with 15 bases left in between. CDR3 size: 15 residues.

This clone turned up a few times. Other DNA sequences within the sample encode an identical CDR3. The CDR3 is CASSLSVTGNQPQHF. The CDR3 bases are TGCGCCAGCAGCCTCTCTGTTACGGGGAATCAGCCCCAGCATTTT. The chain combines TRBV4-3 with TRBJ1-5; D is uncertain. Per the germline V gene, CDR1 is LGHNA and CDR2 is YSLEER. With 4 bases removed from V and 4 bases from J, the gap between germline ends came to 14 bases. CDR3 length equals 15 residues.

The V and J genes are TRBV6-5 and TRBJ1-1; possible D gene TRBD1, 5 bases. Trimming stripped 2 bases from V and 1 base from J, with 8 bases between. The CDR3 loop spans 14 amino acids. Per germline, CDR1 MNHEY and CDR2 SVGAGI. The CDR3 region has the DNA TGTGCCAGCAGTTACAACAGGAGGAACACTGAAGCTTTCTTT. Protein: CASSYNRRNTEAFF.

This sequence joins TRBV5-1 and TRBJ1-5; possibly TRBD1 for D (5 bases). V lost 0 bases and J 0 bases, leaving 7 bases between the germline ends. This CDR3 contains 15 residues. Germline-derived CDR1 and CDR2 are SGHRS and YFSETQ. The CDR3 here is CASSLGQSSNQPQHF. The CDR3 nucleotides are TGCGCCAGCAGCTTGGGACAGAGTAGCAATCAGCCCCAGCATTTT.

This chain uses TRBV7-9 with TRBJ2-7; possibly TRBD2 for D (5 bases). With 2 bases removed from V and 2 bases from J, the gap between germline ends came to 7 bases. CDR3 length: 13 residues. From germline, CDR1 is SEHNR and CDR2 FQNEAQ (reference sequence). Written as DNA, the CDR3 is TGTGCCAGCAGCTTAAGCGGAGCCTACGAGCAGTACTTC. Its protein is CASSLSGAYEQYF.

This clone was detected only once. This sequence joins TRBV5-8 and TRBJ1-2, with D unresolved. V was cut by 5 bases and J by 10 bases, with 18 bases left in between. The CDR3 consists of 13 residues. Per the germline V gene, CDR1 is SGHTS and CDR2 is YDEGEE. The CDR3 nucleotides read TGTGCCAGCAGGGACGTCTCGGGCGCCCCCTACACCTTC. It translates to CASRDVSGAPYTF. The full variable domain, in which reference TRBV5-8 and TRBJ1-2 provide the parts outside the CDR3, is EAGVTQSPTHLIKTRGQQATLRCSPISGHTSVYWYQQALGLGLQFLLWYDEGEERNRGNFPPRFSGRQFPNYSSELNVNALELEDSALYLCASRDVSGAPYTFGSGTRLTVV.

The genes are TRBV6-6 and TRBJ2-3; D possibly uses TRBD1 or TRBD2 (6 bases each). V gave up 4 bases and J gave up 4 bases, with 18 bases separating them. CDR1 and CDR2 (germline): MNHNY, SVGAGI (reference sequence). The CDR3 consists of 16 residues. The CDR3 DNA reads TGTGCCAGCAGTTTCGGGGGCGAGGGGGTATCAGATACGCAGTATTTT. Translating gives CASSFGGEGVSDTQYF.

This sequence joins TRBV28 and TRBJ1-5; the D gene is possibly TRBD1 (6 bases). The V end lost 3 bases, the J end lost 9 bases, and 18 bases lay between the germline ends. Per germline, CDR1 MDHEN and CDR2 SYDVKM. The CDR3 runs to 15 residues. For the CDR3, the DNA is TGTGCCAGCAGTTTTGGTGTGGGGGCCTTACGGCCCCAGCATTTT. Its protein product is CASSFGVGALRPQHF.

This sequence joins TRBV6-1 and TRBJ2-5; 11 nucleotides match TRBD2. In germline, CDR1 is MNHNS, CDR2 SASEGT. This CDR3 comprises 16 residues. The trim removed 4 bases at V and 7 bases at J, leaving 11 bases unmatched. The CDR3 bases are TGTGCCAGCAGTGGAAATAGCGGGAGGGCATTGAGGACCCAGTACTTC. Translating gives CASSGNSGRALRTQYF.

J is TRBJ2-3 and V is TRBV11-1; possible D gene TRBD2, 5 bases. The CDR3 has 15 amino acids. Germline V gene sequence: CDR1 SGHAT, CDR2 FQDESV (reference sequence). The V and J ends lost 2 bases and 0 bases respectively, with 9 bases between them. The CDR3 bases are TGTGCCAGCAGCTTACGGGGTTTTAGCACAGATACGCAGTATTTT. It codes for CASSLRGFSTDTQYF.

The chain has TRBV29-1 and TRBJ2-3; D may be TRBD1 (6 bases). V was clipped by 5 bases and J by 2 bases, with 14 bases between them. This CDR3 spans 14 amino acids. Germline loops: CDR1 SQVTM, CDR2 ANQGSEA. The CDR3 loop is CSVSHRDPTDTQYF. In DNA form, the CDR3 reads TGCAGCGTTTCCCACAGGGACCCCACAGATACGCAGTATTTT.

The rearrangement uses TRBV14 and TRBJ1-1, with D unclear. Germline V gives CDR1 SGHDN, CDR2 FVKESK. Trimming took off 7 bases at V and 5 bases at J, with 14 bases between the two ends. This CDR3 spans 13 amino acids. DNA of the CDR3: TGTGCCAGCAAGCAGACGTCCACGACTGAAGCTTTCTTT. Translated, it gives CASKQTSTTEAFF.

This clone came up many times. The chain joins TRBV29-1 to TRBJ2-1, with 13 bases lining up with TRBD2. Germline V CDR1 and CDR2: SQVTM, ANQGSEA. The CDR3 has 16 amino acids. Trimming cost V 7 bases and J 6 bases; bases outside gene matches: 12. The CDR3 loop is CSARTSGSWAPNEQFF. The CDR3, as DNA: TGCAGCGCTCGGACTAGCGGGAGTTGGGCCCCCAATGAGCAGTTCTTC.

V gene TRBV18 combines with J gene TRBJ2-2; TRBD1 is a possible D gene (6 bases). This CDR3 contains 15 residues. Germline-derived CDR1 and CDR2 are KGHSH and LQKENI. The V and J ends lost 3 bases and 2 bases respectively, with 10 bases between them. The CDR3 is CASSPGQINTGELFF. Here the CDR3 DNA reads TGTGCCAGCTCACCCGGACAGATAAACACCGGGGAGCTGTTTTTT.

This clone was picked up a small number of times. The chain recombines TRBV11-2 with TRBJ2-7; unclear D gene. The length of the CDR3 is 12 residues. Trimming pared 5 bases from V and 2 bases from J, leaving 7 bases between. In germline, CDR1 is SGHAT, CDR2 FQNNGV. CDR3 in amino acids: CASSKHPYEQYF. The CDR3 bases are TGTGCCAGCAGCAAACACCCCTACGAGCAGTACTTC. The whole variable domain, filled in from reference TRBV11-2 and TRBJ2-7, reads EAGVAQSPRYKIIEKRQSVAFWCNPISGHATLYWYQQILGQGPKLLIQFQNNGVVDDSQLPKDRFSAERLKGVDSTLKIQPAKLEDSAVYLCASSKHPYEQYFGPGTRLTVT.

This clone was detected a few times. V gene TRBV28 combines with J gene TRBJ2-7, with D tentatively TRBD2 (6 bases). Trimming took off 5 bases at V and 3 bases at J, with 14 bases between the two ends. Germline V gene sequence: CDR1 MDHEN, CDR2 SYDVKM. The CDR3 is 14 residues long. The CDR3 region is CASSLLAFLYEQYF. CDR3 in DNA: TGTGCCAGCAGTCTCCTAGCGTTCCTCTACGAGCAGTACTTC.

The genes are TRBV11-3 and TRBJ2-5; D possibly matches TRBD1 or TRBD2 (7 bases each). Germline lookup yields CDR1 SGHNT and CDR2 YENEEA. The V gene lost 5 bases and the J gene lost 5 bases, with 18 bases spanning the gap. The CDR3 contains 15 residues. CDR3 coding DNA: TGTGCCAGCAGCAACGTCTCAGGGGGAGGGGAGACCCAGTACTTC. Its protein is CASSNVSGGGETQYF. Drawing the rest from reference TRBV11-3 and TRBJ2-5, the complete variable domain is EAGVVQSPRYKIIEKKQPVAFWCNPISGHNTLYWYLQNLGQGPELLIRYENEEAVDDSQLPKDRFSAERLKGVDSTLKIQPAELGDSAVYLCASSNVSGGGETQYFGPGTRLLVL.

V usage is TRBV29-1 and J usage is TRBJ2-1, with 8 bases that match TRBD2. This CDR3 has 13 amino acids. CDR1 and CDR2 (germline): SQVTM, ANQGSEA. Unmatched junction bases numbered 5, after V lost 3 bases and J lost 7 bases. The DNA for the CDR3 is TGCAGCGTTGATAGAGCGGGAGTAAATGAGCAGTTCTTC. Translating it yields CSVDRAGVNEQFF.

V and J are TRBV18 and TRBJ2-3, with a tentative D call TRBD1 (5 bases). From germline, CDR1 is KGHSH and CDR2 LQKENI. Trimming shortened V by 4 bases and J by 5 bases, and 19 bases separated the two germline ends. The CDR3 is made up of 16 amino acids. The CDR3 nucleotides read TGTGCCAGCTCACACAATCTTCAGGGCTTTAGAGATACGCAGTATTTT. It specifies CASSHNLQGFRDTQYF.

V gene TRBV28 combines with J gene TRBJ2-1, with 14 bases identical to TRBD2. Germline lookup yields CDR1 MDHEN and CDR2 SYDVKM. The CDR3 consists of 15 residues. The V segment lost 7 bases and the J segment 7 bases; nucleotides outside the gene matches: 6. The CDR3 DNA sequence: TGTGCCAGCAACGGACGACTAGCGGGAGGGAATGAGCAGTTCTTC. Its translation: CASNGRLAGGNEQFF. Full variable domain (remainder filled in from reference TRBV28 and TRBJ2-1): DVKVTQSSRYLVKRTGEKVFLECVQDMDHENMFWYRQDPGLGLRLIYFSYDVKMKEKGDIPEGYSVSREKKERFSLILESASTNQTSMYLCASNGRLAGGNEQFFGPGTRLTVL.

This clone was recorded at least ten times. The V call is TRBV7-3, the J call TRBJ2-1; 9 positions match TRBD2. Per the germline V gene, CDR1 is SGHTA and CDR2 is FQGTGA. The CDR3 length is 14 residues. J was trimmed by 5 bases and V by 8 bases; bases with no gene match: 7. The CDR3 DNA reads as TGTGCCAGCGGATATAGCGGGAGTAACAATGAGCAGTTCTTC. Amino acids: CASGYSGSNNEQFF.

This sequence joins TRBV7-2 and TRBJ1-5; 8 nucleotides match TRBD1. CDR3 size: 18 residues. Germline V gives CDR1 SGHTA, CDR2 FQGNSA. The V and J ends lost 5 bases and 3 bases, in that order; junction bases with no gene match: 15. This CDR3 reads CASSPGRTGLVDNQPQHF. The CDR3 DNA reads as TGTGCCAGCAGCCCCGGCAGGACAGGGCTCGTAGACAATCAGCCCCAGCATTTT.